These 22 T cell receptor beta chains originate from one sample sequenced in a study of T cell clonality in common variable immunodeficiency. TCRdb's table, derived via immunoSEQ multiplex PCR, lists solely in-frame clones and lacks some. Found here are about 52,000 clones, no singletons; the ten largest cover around 2%. Sample: peripheral blood mononuclear cells. These TCRs come from a person aged 18 to 69 in good health.

This clone was seen repeatedly, ten times or more. The sequenced part of the CDR3 DNA is TGTGCCAGTGATAACTTGAACACTGAA. Translating gives CASDNLNTE. The entire CDR3 protein is CASDNLNTEAFF. The genes are TRBV19 and TRBJ1-1, with D hard to call. The observed sequence ends 3 residues before the CDR3 terminus, with the missing tail filled in from the germline J gene. V was shortened by 8 bases and J by 0 bases, with 7 bases between the two germline ends. The length of the CDR3 is 12 residues. Germline V CDR1 and CDR2: LNHDA, SQIVND (reference sequence).

This clone was counted many times. Read data end 3 residues before the CDR3 end; the end is taken from the germline J gene. The chain is built from TRBV27 and TRBJ2-3; unclear D gene. Trimming removed 6 bases at V and 0 bases at J, with 13 bases between. The CDR3 is 15 residues long. Germline CDR1 reads MNHEY; CDR2 reads SMNVEV (reference sequence). CDR3 residues: CASRTTRLSTDTQYF. The covered CDR3 bases are TGTGCCAGCAGGACGACACGTCTGAGCACAGATACG.

This clone was seen repeatedly, ten times or more. Read coverage stops 3 residues before the CDR3 terminus; the germline J gene supplies the remainder. The chain has TRBV19 and TRBJ2-1, with TRBD2 matching 10 bases. Per germline, CDR1 LNHDA and CDR2 SQIVND (reference sequence). Trimming cost V 7 bases and J 4 bases; bases outside gene matches: 7. The CDR3 length is 15 residues. CDR3 sequence reads: CASNGGTSAYNEQFF. The sequenced CDR3 bases are TGTGCCAGTAATGGCGGGACTAGCGCATACAATGAG.

Many counts were recorded for this clone. Coverage ceases 3 residues before the CDR3 finishes, and the germline J gene fills in the end. This chain joins TRBV19 and TRBJ1-1; D might be TRBD1 (6 bases). The V end lost 4 bases, the J end lost 0 bases, and 18 bases lay between the germline ends. CDR3 length equals 17 residues. Germline V lookup: CDR1 LNHDA, CDR2 SQIVND (reference sequence). The CDR3 bases that were read are TGTGCCAGTAGTAAGGCAGGGGATCTCTACCTGAACACTGAA. Its protein product is CASSKAGDLYLNTE. The full-length CDR3 reads as CASSKAGDLYLNTEAFF.

This clone has ten or more counts. Read sequence stops 3 residues before the CDR3 end, and the germline J gene provides the missing end. The chain links TRBV5-6 to TRBJ2-1, with a tentative D call TRBD2 (6 bases). This CDR3 region has 15 residues. Trimming took 0 bases from V and 4 from J, leaving 11 bases between them. The germline V gene has CDR1 SGHDT and CDR2 YYEEEE. The CDR3 sequence: CASSLGWGEYNEQFF. The CDR3 DNA, read in part, is TGTGCCAGCAGCTTGGGGTGGGGGGAGTACAATGAG. Using reference TRBV5-6 and TRBJ2-1 for the parts outside the CDR3, the full variable domain is DAGVTQSPTHLIKTRGQQVTLRCSPKSGHDTVSWYQQALGQGPQFIFQYYEEEERQRGNFPDRFSGHQFPNYSSELNVNALLLGDSALYLCASSLGWGEYNEQFFGPGTRLTVL.

Worth noting for this clone: The read ends 3 residues early relative to the CDR3; the germline J gene fills the gap. The chain employs TRBV7-9 and TRBJ2-1, with TRBD1 matching over 7 bases. CDR3 length: 14 residues. Germline assignment: CDR1 SEHNR and CDR2 FQNEAQ (reference sequence). Trimming cost V 10 bases and J 2 bases; bases outside gene matches: 8. The covered CDR3 bases are TGTGCCACCACGGACAGGACAGCCTACAATGAG. Its protein product is CATTDRTAYNE. The whole CDR3 is CATTDRTAYNEQFF.

The table lists this clone with many counts. The read is 3 residues too short to cover the CDR3 end, so that end is filled in from the germline J gene. V gene TRBV18 combines with J gene TRBJ2-3; TRBD1 agrees at 7 bases. Per the germline V gene, CDR1 is KGHSH and CDR2 is LQKENI. The V gene end was trimmed by 3 bases and the J gene end by 2 bases; junction bases not matched to a gene: 5. The CDR3 length is 15 residues. Incomplete CDR3 DNA: TGTGCCAGCTCACCCAGGACAGGCCCCACAGATACG. This codes for CASSPRTGPTDT. The entire CDR3 reads CASSPRTGPTDTQYF.

This clone came up many times. The observed sequence ends 3 residues before the CDR3 terminus, with the missing tail filled in from the germline J gene. The V call is TRBV29-1, the J call TRBJ1-1; TRBD1 matches 7 bases. Germline V CDR1 and CDR2: SQVTM, ANQGSEA. This CDR3 spans 11 amino acids. The ends lost 6 bases at V and 5 bases at J; junction bases unmatched: 3. CDR3 bases read: TGCAGCGTGTCAGGGGGGACTGAA. Its translation: CSVSGGTE. In full, the CDR3 reads CSVSGGTEAFF. The full variable domain, completed using reference TRBV29-1 and TRBJ1-1, is SAVISQKPSRDICQRGTSLTIQCQVDSQVTMMFWYRQQPGQSLTLIATANQGSEATYESGFVIDKFPISRPNLTFSTLTVSNMSPEDSSIYLCSVSGGTEAFFGQGTRLTVV.

Points on this clone: Sequencing ends 3 residues short of the CDR3 end; the germline J gene provides the rest. The rearrangement joins TRBV2 to TRBJ1-4; D is perhaps TRBD1 (5 bases). The CDR3 contains 16 residues. CDR1 is SNHLY, CDR2 FYNNEI, per germline. V was trimmed by 6 bases and J by 6 bases, leaving 20 bases between them. This CDR3 is CASSRRGSGDYEKLFF. The part of the CDR3 DNA that was read is TGTGCCAGCAGCCGGAGGGGTTCGGGGGACTATGAAAAA. Full variable domain (missing parts from reference TRBV2 and TRBJ1-4): EPEVTQTPSHQVTQMGQEVILRCVPISNHLYFYWYRQILGQKVEFLVSFYNNEISEKSEIFDDQFSVERPDGSNFTLKIRSTKLEDSAMYFCASSRRGSGDYEKLFFGSGTQLSVL.

This clone came up many times. The DNA ends 3 residues before the CDR3 does, and the rest of the CDR3 is filled in from the germline J gene. V gene TRBV20-1 combines with J gene TRBJ2-5, with 10 bases lining up with TRBD2. The V and J ends lost 5 bases and 5 bases, in that order; junction bases with no gene match: 2. CDR3 size: 12 residues. Germline V gives CDR1 DFQATT, CDR2 SNEGSKA (reference sequence). CDR3 region: CSAPTSGETQYF. CDR3 DNA, as far as it was read: TGCAGTGCTCCGACTAGCGGGGAGACC.

As regards this clone: The CDR3 is cut off 3 residues early in the read; its end comes from the germline J gene. This chain uses TRBV20-1 with TRBJ2-5; a weak D match, TRBD1 (6 bases). CDR1 and CDR2 from the germline V gene are DFQATT and SNEGSKA (reference sequence). Trimming removed 6 bases at V and 5 bases at J, with 13 bases between. The CDR3 sequence is 12 residues long. The part of the CDR3 DNA that was read is TGCAGTGCCAGGACAGATTGGGAGACC. Translated: CSARTDWET. The whole CDR3 protein is CSARTDWETQYF.

This clone was recorded at least ten times. The sequenced CDR3 bases are TGTGCCAGCAGTTACGAGGCCCAGAACACTGAA. Its protein is CASSYEAQNTE. The full CDR3 is CASSYEAQNTEAFF. This rearrangement joins TRBV6-2 or TRBV6-3 to TRBJ1-1; no clear D gene. The DNA ends 3 residues before the CDR3 does, and the rest of the CDR3 is filled in from the germline J gene. Trimming shortened V by 2 bases and J by 1 base, and 8 bases separated the two germline ends. Germline values: CDR1 MNHEY, CDR2 SVGEGT. The CDR3 contains 14 residues.

The sample holds many counts of this clone. The sequenced fragment ends 3 residues before the CDR3 boundary, so the rest is inferred from the germline J gene. The genes are TRBV29-1 and TRBJ1-2; 8 bases agree with TRBD1. The CDR3 covers 11 residues. Germline CDR1 reads SQVTM; CDR2 reads ANQGSEA. V was clipped by 6 bases and J by 7 bases; unmatched bases: 4. CDR3 DNA (partial): TGCAGCGTCGGACAGGGTAGTGGC. Encoded protein: CSVGQGSG. The entire CDR3 protein is CSVGQGSGYTF.

This clone came up many times. The read finishes 3 residues shy of the CDR3 end, and the germline J gene is used to complete it. The chain employs TRBV20-1 and TRBJ1-5, with D hard to call. The germline V gene has CDR1 DFQATT and CDR2 SNEGSKA (reference sequence). The ends were cut back, 3 bases at V and 6 bases at J, with 15 bases in the middle. The CDR3 is made up of 14 amino acids. CDR3 bases read: TGCAGTGCTAGTTTAGGTCTAGCGGGTCAGCCC. Protein: CSASLGLAGQP. The CDR3, in full, reads CSASLGLAGQPQHF.

This clone showed up many times. The read gets to within 3 residues of the CDR3 end, and the germline J gene fills in the rest. The chain combines TRBV20-1 with TRBJ1-2, with 7 bases identical to TRBD1. This CDR3 spans 14 amino acids. Germline values: CDR1 DFQATT, CDR2 SNEGSKA (reference sequence). CDR3 region: CSASHRQGGVGYTF. The sequenced part of the CDR3 DNA is TGCAGTGCTAGCCACCGACAGGGAGGAGTGGGC.

This clone was counted many times. Read coverage stops 3 residues before the CDR3 terminus; the germline J gene supplies the remainder. The chain is built from TRBV7-6 and TRBJ2-3; TRBD1 might be the D (6 bases). The CDR3 runs to 14 residues. V was trimmed by 5 bases and J by 8 bases, leaving 17 bases between them. The germline CDR1 and CDR2 sequences are SGHVS and FNYEAQ. This CDR3 reads CASSHERGSSTQYF. CDR3 DNA (partial): TGTGCCAGCAGCCACGAGAGGGGGAGTAGTACG. Together with reference TRBV7-6 and TRBJ2-3, the CDR3 gives the full variable domain: GAGVSQSPRYKVTKRGQDVALRCDPISGHVSLYWYRQALGQGPEFLTYFNYEAQQDKSGLPNDRFSAERPEGSISTLTIQRTEQRDSAMYRCASSHERGSSTQYFGPGTRLTVL.

This clone was seen at least ten times. Read sequence stops 3 residues before the CDR3 end, and the germline J gene provides the missing end. The genes are TRBV2 and TRBJ1-2, with 7 bases fitting TRBD1. V dropped 6 bases and J dropped 2; count of bases not matched to a gene: 3. The length of the CDR3 is 13 residues. Germline V gene data show CDR1 as SNHLY and CDR2 as FYNNEI. The CDR3 reads CASRADRNYGYTF. CDR3 DNA, as far as it was read: TGTGCCAGCAGAGCGGACAGGAACTATGGC.

This clone was recorded a few times. The CDR3 extends 3 residues past the end of the read, so its final part is completed from the germline J gene. This sequence joins TRBV18 and TRBJ2-2; TRBD1 might be the D (7 bases). The germline gives CDR1 KGHSH, CDR2 LQKENI. The length of the CDR3 is 14 residues. The DNA read from the CDR3 is TGTGCCAGCTCACGCGGGACAGTGAATGAAAAG. Translated: CASSRGTVNEK. The complete CDR3 sequence is CASSRGTVNEKLFF. Complete variable domain (other parts from reference TRBV18 and TRBJ2-2): NAGVMQNPRHLVRRRGQEARLRCSPMKGHSHVYWYRQLPEEGLKFMVYLQKENIIDESGMPKERFSAEFPKEGPSILRIQQVVRGDSAAYFCASSRGTVNEKLFFGEGSRLTVL.

This clone has only a few counts. The read ends 3 residues early relative to the CDR3; the germline J gene fills the gap. The rearrangement links TRBV7-2 to TRBJ1-1; a possible D gene is TRBD1 (5 bases). CDR3 length: 14 residues. Germline V gene sequence: CDR1 SGHTA, CDR2 FQGNSA. The covered CDR3 bases are TGTGCCAGCAGCTTAGTAGGGGTGGGAGATACG. Its protein is CASSLVGVGDT. The complete CDR3 reads CASSLVGVGDTAFF.

A remark on this clone: This clone may be a read error of a much larger clone one base away. The DNA ends 3 residues before the CDR3 does, and the rest of the CDR3 is filled in from the germline J gene. Other DNA sequences from this sample encode an identical CDR3 as well. The V and J genes are TRBV6-2 or TRBV6-3 and TRBJ1-2, with D possibly matching TRBD1 (6 bases). Per the germline V gene, CDR1 is MNHEY and CDR2 is SVGEGT. The CDR3 runs 16 residues. This CDR3 is CASSTPTAGATYGYTF. Partial CDR3 DNA: TGTGCCAGCAGTACCCCTACGGCAGGGGCTACCTATGGA.

In its sample, this clone was seen many times. The read terminates 3 residues before the CDR3 end, so the remaining end is supplied by the germline J gene. This rearrangement joins TRBV15 to TRBJ2-1; 7 bases fit TRBD2. Germline CDR1 is LNHNV and CDR2 is YYDKDF (reference sequence). The ends lost 0 bases at V and 7 bases at J; junction bases unmatched: 9. This CDR3 is built from 16 residues. The part of the CDR3 DNA that was read is TGTGCCACCAGCAGAGATCCGGGCGGGAGCAGGAATGAG. Its translation: CATSRDPGGSRNE. The whole CDR3 sequence reads CATSRDPGGSRNEQFF. The full variable domain, its missing parts supplied by reference TRBV15 and TRBJ2-1, is DAMVIQNPRYQVTQFGKPVTLSCSQTLNHNVMYWYQQKSSQAPKLLFHYYDKDFNNEADTPDNFQSRRPNTSFCFLDIRSPGLGDTAMYLCATSRDPGGSRNEQFFGPGTRLTVL.

This clone was observed a few times. Read sequence stops 3 residues before the CDR3 end, and the germline J gene provides the missing end. This chain joins TRBV10-2 and TRBJ2-5; 10 bases match TRBD1. The CDR3 sequence is 13 residues long. The V gene's germline CDR1 is WSHSY and CDR2 SAAADI. V was clipped by 5 bases and J by 7 bases; unmatched bases: 4. The part of the CDR3 DNA that was read is TGCGCCAGCAGTCGACAGGGGGCTTCGACC. This gives the protein CASSRQGAST. The whole CDR3 sequence reads CASSRQGASTQYF.